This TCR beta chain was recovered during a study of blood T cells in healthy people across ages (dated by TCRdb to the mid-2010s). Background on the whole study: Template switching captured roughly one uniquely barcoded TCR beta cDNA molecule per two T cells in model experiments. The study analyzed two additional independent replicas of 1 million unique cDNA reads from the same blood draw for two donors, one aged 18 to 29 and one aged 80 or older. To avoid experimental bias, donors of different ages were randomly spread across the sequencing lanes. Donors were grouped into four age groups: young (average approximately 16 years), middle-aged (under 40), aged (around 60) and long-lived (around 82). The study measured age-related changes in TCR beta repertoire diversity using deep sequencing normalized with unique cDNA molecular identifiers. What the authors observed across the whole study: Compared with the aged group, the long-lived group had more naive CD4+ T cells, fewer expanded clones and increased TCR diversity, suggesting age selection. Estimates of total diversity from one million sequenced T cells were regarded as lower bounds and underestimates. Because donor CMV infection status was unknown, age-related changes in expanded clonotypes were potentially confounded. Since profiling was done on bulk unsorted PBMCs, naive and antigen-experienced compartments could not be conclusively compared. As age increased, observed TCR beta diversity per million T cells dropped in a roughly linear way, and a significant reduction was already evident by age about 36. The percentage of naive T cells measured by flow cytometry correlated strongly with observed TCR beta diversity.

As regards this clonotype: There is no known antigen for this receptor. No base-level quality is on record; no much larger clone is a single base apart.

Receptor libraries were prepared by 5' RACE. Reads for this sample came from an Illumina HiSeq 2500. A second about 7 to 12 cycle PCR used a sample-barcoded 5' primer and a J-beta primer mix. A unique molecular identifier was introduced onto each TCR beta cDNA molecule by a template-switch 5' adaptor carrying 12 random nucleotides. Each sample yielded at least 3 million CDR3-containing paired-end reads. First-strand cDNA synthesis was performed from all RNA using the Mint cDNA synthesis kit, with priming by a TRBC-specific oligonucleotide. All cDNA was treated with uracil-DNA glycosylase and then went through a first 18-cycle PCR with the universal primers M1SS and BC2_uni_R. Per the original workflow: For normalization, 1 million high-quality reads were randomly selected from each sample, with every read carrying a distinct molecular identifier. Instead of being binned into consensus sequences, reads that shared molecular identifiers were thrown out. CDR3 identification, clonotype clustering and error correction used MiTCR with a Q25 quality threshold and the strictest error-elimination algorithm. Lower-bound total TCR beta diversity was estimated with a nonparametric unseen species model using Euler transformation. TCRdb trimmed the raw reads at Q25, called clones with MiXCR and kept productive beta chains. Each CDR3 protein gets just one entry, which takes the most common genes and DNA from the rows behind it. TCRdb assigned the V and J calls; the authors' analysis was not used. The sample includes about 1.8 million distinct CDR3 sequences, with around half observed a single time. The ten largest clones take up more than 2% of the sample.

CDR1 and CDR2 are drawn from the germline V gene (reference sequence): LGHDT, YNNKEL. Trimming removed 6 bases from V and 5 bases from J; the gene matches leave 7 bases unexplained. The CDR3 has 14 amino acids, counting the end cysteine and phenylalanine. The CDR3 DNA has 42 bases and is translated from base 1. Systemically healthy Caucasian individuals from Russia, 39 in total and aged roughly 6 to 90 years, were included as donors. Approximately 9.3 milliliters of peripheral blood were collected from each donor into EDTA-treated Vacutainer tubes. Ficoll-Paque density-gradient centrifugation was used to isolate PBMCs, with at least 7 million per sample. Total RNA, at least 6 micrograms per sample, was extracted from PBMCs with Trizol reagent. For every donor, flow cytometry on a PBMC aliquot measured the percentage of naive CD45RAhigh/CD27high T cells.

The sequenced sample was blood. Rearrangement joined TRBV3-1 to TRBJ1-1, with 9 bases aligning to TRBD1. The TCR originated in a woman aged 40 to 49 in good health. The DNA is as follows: TGTGCCAGCAGGCAAACAGGGGGCTTGACTGAAGCTTTCTTT. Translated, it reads CASRQTGGLTEAFF.